The source of this TCR beta chain is a study of shared clonotypes between healthy human individuals. Study outcomes and limitations: Several donors held 4.5% to 5% of naive CD4 clonotypes in common. Estimated clonotype richness was generally higher in naive than memory subsets.

V was clipped by 2 bases and J by 1 base, with 6 bases between them. The CDR3 runs 13 residues. Germline loops: CDR1 SGHAT, CDR2 FQDESV (reference sequence). Memory CD4+ cells were the fraction left after CD45RA+ naive selection. TCRdb's copy holds only in-frame clones and misses some; the assay was immunoSEQ multiplex PCR. The sample has roughly 500,000 clones, around 96% seen once. This clone was picked up one time. Its antigen is not known. J is TRBJ2-7 and V is TRBV11-1, with D perhaps TRBD1 (5 bases). This TCR derives from a woman in her twenties or thirties in good health. The sample comprised naive CD4+ T cells sorted from blood. Described subset: CD45RA+ positively selected. This CDR3 reads CASSLRQSYEQYF. In DNA, the CDR3 is TGTGCCAGCAGCTTAAGACAGTCCTACGAGCAGTACTTC. The full variable domain, with the rest looked up from reference TRBV11-1 and TRBJ2-7, is EAEVAQSPRYKITEKSQAVAFWCDPISGHATLYWYRQILGQGPELLVQFQDESVVDDSQLPKDRFSAERLKGVDSTLKIQPAELGDSAMYLCASSLRQSYEQYFGPGTRLTVT.